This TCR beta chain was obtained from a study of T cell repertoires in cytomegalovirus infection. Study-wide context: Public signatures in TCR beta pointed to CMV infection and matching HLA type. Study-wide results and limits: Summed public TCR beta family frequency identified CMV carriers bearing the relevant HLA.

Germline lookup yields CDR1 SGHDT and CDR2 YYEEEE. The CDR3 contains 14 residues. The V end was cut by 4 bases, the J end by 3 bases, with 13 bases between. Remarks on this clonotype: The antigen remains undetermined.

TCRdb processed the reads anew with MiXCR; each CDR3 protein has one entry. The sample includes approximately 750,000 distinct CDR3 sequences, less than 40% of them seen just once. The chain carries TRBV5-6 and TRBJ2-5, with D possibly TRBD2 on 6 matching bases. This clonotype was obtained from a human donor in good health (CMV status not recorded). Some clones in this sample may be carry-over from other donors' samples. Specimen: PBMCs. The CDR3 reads CASSPVGGEETQYF. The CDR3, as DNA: TGTGCCAGCAGCCCCGTCGGGGGAGAAGAGACCCAGTACTTC.